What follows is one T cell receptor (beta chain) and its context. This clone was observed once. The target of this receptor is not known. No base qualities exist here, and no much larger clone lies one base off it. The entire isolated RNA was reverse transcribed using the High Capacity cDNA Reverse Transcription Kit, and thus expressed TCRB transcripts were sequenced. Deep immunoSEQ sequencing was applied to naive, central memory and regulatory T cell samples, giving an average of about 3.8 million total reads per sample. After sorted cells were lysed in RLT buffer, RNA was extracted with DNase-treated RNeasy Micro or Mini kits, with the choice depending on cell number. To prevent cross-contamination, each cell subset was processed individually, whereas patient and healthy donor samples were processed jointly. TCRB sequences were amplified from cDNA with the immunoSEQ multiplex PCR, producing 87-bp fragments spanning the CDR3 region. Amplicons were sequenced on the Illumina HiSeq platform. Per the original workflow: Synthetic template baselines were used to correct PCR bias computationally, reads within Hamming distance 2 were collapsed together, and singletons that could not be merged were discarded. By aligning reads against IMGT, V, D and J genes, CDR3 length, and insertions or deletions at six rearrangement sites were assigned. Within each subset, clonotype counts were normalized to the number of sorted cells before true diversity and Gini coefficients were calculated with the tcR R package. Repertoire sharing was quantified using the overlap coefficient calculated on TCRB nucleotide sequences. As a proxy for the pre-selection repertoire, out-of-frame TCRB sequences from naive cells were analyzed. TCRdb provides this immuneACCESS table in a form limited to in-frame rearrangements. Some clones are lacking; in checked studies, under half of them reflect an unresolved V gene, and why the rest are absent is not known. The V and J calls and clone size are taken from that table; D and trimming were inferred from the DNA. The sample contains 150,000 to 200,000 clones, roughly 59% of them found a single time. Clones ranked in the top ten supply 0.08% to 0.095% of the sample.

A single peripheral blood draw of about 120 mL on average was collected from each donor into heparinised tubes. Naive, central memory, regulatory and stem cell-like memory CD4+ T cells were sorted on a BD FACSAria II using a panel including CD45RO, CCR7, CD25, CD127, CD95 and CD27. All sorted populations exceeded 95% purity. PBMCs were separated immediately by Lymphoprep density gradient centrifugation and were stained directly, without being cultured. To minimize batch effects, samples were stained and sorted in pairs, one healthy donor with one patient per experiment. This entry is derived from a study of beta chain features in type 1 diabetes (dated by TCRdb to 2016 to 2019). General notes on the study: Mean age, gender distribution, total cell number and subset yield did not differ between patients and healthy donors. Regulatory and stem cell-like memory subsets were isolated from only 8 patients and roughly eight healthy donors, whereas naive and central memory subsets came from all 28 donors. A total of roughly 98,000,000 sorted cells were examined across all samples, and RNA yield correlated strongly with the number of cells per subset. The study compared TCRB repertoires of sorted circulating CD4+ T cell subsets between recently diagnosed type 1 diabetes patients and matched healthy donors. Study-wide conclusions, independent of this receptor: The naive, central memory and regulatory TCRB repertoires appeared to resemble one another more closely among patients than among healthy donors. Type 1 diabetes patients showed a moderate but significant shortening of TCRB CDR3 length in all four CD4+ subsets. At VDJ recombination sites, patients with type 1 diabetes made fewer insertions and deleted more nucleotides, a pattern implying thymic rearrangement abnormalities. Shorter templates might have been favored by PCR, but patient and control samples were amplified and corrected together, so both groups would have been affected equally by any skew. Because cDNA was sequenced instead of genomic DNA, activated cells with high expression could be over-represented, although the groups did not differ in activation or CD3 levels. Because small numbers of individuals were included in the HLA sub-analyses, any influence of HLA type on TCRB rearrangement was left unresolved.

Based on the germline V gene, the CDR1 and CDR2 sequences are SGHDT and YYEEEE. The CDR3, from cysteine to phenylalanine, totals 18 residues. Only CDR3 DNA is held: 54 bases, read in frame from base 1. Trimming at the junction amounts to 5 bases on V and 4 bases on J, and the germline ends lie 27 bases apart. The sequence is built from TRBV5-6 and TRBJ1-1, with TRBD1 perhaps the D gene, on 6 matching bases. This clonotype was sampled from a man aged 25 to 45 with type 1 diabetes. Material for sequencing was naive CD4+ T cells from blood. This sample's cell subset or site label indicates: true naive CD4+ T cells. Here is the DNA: TGTGCCAGCAGAAGGACAGTACGTAAAAAGTCAACGGGCACTGAAGCTTTCTTT. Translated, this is CASRRTVRKKSTGTEAFF.